The 27 T cell receptor beta chains presented below share a single source sample, sequenced in a study of blood T cell repertoires in COVID-19. Sequencing was performed with immunoSEQ multiplex PCR; in TCRdb, only in-frame clones are kept and a portion is missing. In the table there are 100,000 to 150,000 clones, roughly 90% of which are singletons. The specimen was peripheral blood. Receptors were obtained from a man aged 50-59 years with acute or convalescent COVID-19.

Only one count was recorded for this clone. This chain uses TRBV2 with TRBJ2-5; 10 positions agree with TRBD2. CDR1 and CDR2 (germline): SNHLY, FYNNEI. The CDR3 has 15 residues. V dropped 7 bases and J dropped 5; count of bases not matched to a gene: 10. The CDR3 DNA sequence: TGTGCCAGCAACATAGCGGGAGGATCGGGGGAGACCCAGTACTTC. Its protein product is CASNIAGGSGETQYF.

This chain uses TRBV5-1 with TRBJ1-1; D perhaps matches TRBD1 (6 bases). Trimming cost V 4 bases and J 5 bases, with 18 bases left between them. Germline V lookup: CDR1 SGHRS, CDR2 YFSETQ. This CDR3 spans 15 amino acids. The CDR3 region has the DNA TGCGCCAGCAGCGACTCAGGGGATGTGGGAACTGAAGCTTTCTTT. This translates into CASSDSGDVGTEAFF. The whole variable domain, remainder taken from reference TRBV5-1 and TRBJ1-1, is KAGVTQTPRYLIKTRGQQVTLSCSPISGHRSVSWYQQTPGQGLQFLFEYFSETQRNKGNFPGRFSGRQFSNSRSEMNVSTLELGDSALYLCASSDSGDVGTEAFFGQGTRLTVV.

CDR3 loop: CATSDSRTGRTEAFF. The CDR3 bases are TGTGCCACCAGTGATTCTAGGACAGGGCGCACTGAAGCTTTCTTT. The V call is TRBV24-1, the J call TRBJ1-1, with 8 bases aligning to TRBD1. The ends lost 2 bases at V and 4 bases at J; junction bases unmatched: 5. Germline values: CDR1 KGHDR, CDR2 SFDVKD. The CDR3 loop spans 15 amino acids.

This clone was seen only once. The rearrangement links TRBV24-1 to TRBJ2-5, with no clear D. Trimming shortened V by 3 bases and J by 1 base, and 8 bases separated the two germline ends. The CDR3 is made up of 14 amino acids. The germline gives CDR1 KGHDR, CDR2 SFDVKD. DNA of the CDR3: TGTGCCACCAGTGATAGTCAGCGCCAAGAGACCCAGTACTTC. Protein sequence: CATSDSQRQETQYF.

The chain employs TRBV7-9 and TRBJ2-1; perhaps TRBD2 as D (6 bases). This CDR3 spans 15 amino acids. Germline V gives CDR1 SEHNR, CDR2 FQNEAQ (reference sequence). Trimming pared 1 base from V and 3 bases from J, leaving 10 bases between. The CDR3: CASSLGLANYNEQFF. CDR3 nucleotides: TGTGCCAGCAGCTTAGGGCTAGCGAACTACAATGAGCAGTTCTTC.

The rearrangement links TRBV24-1 to TRBJ2-5, with a weak D call TRBD1 (8 bases). Germline-derived CDR1 and CDR2 are KGHDR and SFDVKD. CDR3 length equals 15 residues. V was shortened by 2 bases and J by 5 bases, with 14 bases between the two germline ends. The CDR3 DNA reads TGTGCCACCAGTGATTCCGGACAGGGAGGGGAGACCCAGTACTTC. Translation gives CATSDSGQGGETQYF.

V and J are TRBV19 and TRBJ1-1; 7 positions agree with TRBD1. CDR1 is LNHDA and CDR2 is SQIVND in the germline V gene (reference sequence). Germline trimming cut 5 bases from V and 5 bases from J; bases unmatched to any gene: 8. The CDR3 is 14 amino acids. The CDR3 sequence: CASSSEGAWTEAFF. The CDR3 DNA reads as TGTGCCAGTAGTTCCGAGGGGGCGTGGACTGAAGCTTTCTTT. Full variable domain (remainder filled in from reference TRBV19 and TRBJ1-1): DGGITQSPKYLFRKEGQNVTLSCEQNLNHDAMYWYRQDPGQGLRLIYYSQIVNDFQKGDIAEGYSVSREKKESFPLTVTSAQKNPTAFYLCASSSEGAWTEAFFGQGTRLTVV.

V usage is TRBV19 and J usage is TRBJ2-1; perhaps TRBD1 as D (5 bases). This CDR3 region has 12 residues. Between the trimmed V and J ends, which lost 8 bases and 4 bases, there was a span of 9 bases. Per the germline V gene, CDR1 is LNHDA and CDR2 is SQIVND (reference sequence). DNA for the CDR3: TGTGCCAGTCGACAGAGTTACAATGAGCAGTTCTTC. Its protein product is CASRQSYNEQFF.

This sequence joins TRBV5-1 and TRBJ1-1, with no clear D. Per germline, CDR1 SGHRS and CDR2 YFSETQ. Trimming took off 3 bases at V and 4 bases at J, with 16 bases between the two ends. The CDR3 length is 15 residues. Here the CDR3 DNA reads TGCGCCAGCAGCTCCGAACTCCCTGCATTCACTGAAGCTTTCTTT. The encoded protein is CASSSELPAFTEAFF.

This sequence joins TRBV5-1 and TRBJ1-6; 8 bases line up with TRBD1. The CDR3 covers 16 residues. V was pared by 0 bases and J by 6 bases, with 5 bases of the junction left unmatched. CDR1 is SGHRS, CDR2 YFSETQ, per germline. The CDR3 nucleotides are TGCGCCAGCAGCTTGGACCGGGACAGGTCTAATTCACCCCTCCACTTT. Protein product: CASSLDRDRSNSPLHF.

The V gene is TRBV6-1, the J gene TRBJ1-3; a possible D gene is TRBD1 (5 bases). The CDR3 has 15 amino acids. CDR1 is MNHNS, CDR2 SASEGT, per germline. V lost 2 bases to trimming and J lost 0 bases, with 8 bases between them. CDR3 sequence (DNA): TGTGCCAGCAGTGAATGGGGGGGCTCTGGAAACACCATATATTTT. Translated, it gives CASSEWGGSGNTIYF.

Of note for this clone: The identical CDR3 is also encoded by other nucleotide sequences in the sample. The V and J genes are TRBV3-1 (or the pseudogene TRBV3-2) and TRBJ2-2; 9 bases line up with TRBD1. With V trimmed by 4 bases and J by 6 bases, 3 bases remained unmatched. CDR3 size: 14 residues. Germline values: CDR1 LGHDT, CDR2 YNNKEL (reference sequence). The CDR3 region has the DNA TGTGCCAGCAGCCGGGACAGGGTAGCCGGGGAGCTGTTTTTT. Its protein is CASSRDRVAGELFF.

The chain joins TRBV7-9 to TRBJ1-1; no clear D. The V gene's germline CDR1 is SEHNR and CDR2 FQNEAQ (reference sequence). The ends were cut back, 2 bases at V and 4 bases at J, with 8 bases in the middle. The CDR3 consists of 13 residues. In DNA, the CDR3 is TGTGCCAGCAGCTTAATCGACATCACTGAAGCTTTCTTT. Translated: CASSLIDITEAFF.

The genes are TRBV19 and TRBJ1-2, with D maybe TRBD1 (5 bases). The CDR3 extends over 15 amino acids. Germline V lookup: CDR1 LNHDA, CDR2 SQIVND (reference sequence). Trimming cost V 7 bases and J 2 bases, with 17 bases left between them. The CDR3: CASIENGRANYGYTF. The CDR3 bases are TGTGCCAGTATTGAGAATGGCAGGGCAAACTATGGCTACACCTTC.

The genes are TRBV6-5 and TRBJ1-1; no reliable D call. Trimming took 6 bases from V and 3 from J, leaving 14 bases between them. The germline CDR1 and CDR2 sequences are MNHEY and SVGAGI. CDR3 length: 14 residues. This chain's CDR3 is CASSPLGLHTEAFF. CDR3 coding DNA: TGTGCCAGCAGCCCCCTCGGACTCCACACTGAAGCTTTCTTT.

This clone was recorded a few times. The J gene is TRBJ2-7, the V gene TRBV7-7; 7 nucleotides line up with TRBD1. This CDR3 comprises 15 residues. Unmatched junction bases numbered 14, after V lost 5 bases and J lost 7 bases. Germline V gives CDR1 SSHAT, CDR2 FNYEAQ (reference sequence). The chain's CDR3 is CASSPSTGPFSEQYF. For the CDR3, the DNA is TGTGCCAGCAGCCCGTCGACAGGGCCCTTTAGTGAGCAGTACTTC.

The gene calls are TRBV7-9 and TRBJ2-3; TRBD1 matches 9 bases. The CDR3 runs 15 residues. V shed 5 bases, J shed 5 bases, and the junction held 8 bases outside the gene matches. Germline V CDR1 and CDR2: SEHNR, FQNEAQ (reference sequence). The CDR3, as DNA: TGTGCCAGCAGCGCCCGGACAGGGGAAGGAGATACGCAGTATTTT. Protein sequence: CASSARTGEGDTQYF.

This chain joins TRBV30 and TRBJ2-3, with D perhaps matching TRBD2 (5 bases). This CDR3 has 15 residues. Between the trimmed V and J ends, which lost 0 bases and 3 bases, there was a span of 13 bases. The germline V gene has CDR1 GTSNPN and CDR2 SVGIG (reference sequence). For the CDR3, the DNA is TGTGCCTGGAGTGTACTCGGGGTGGAAACAGATACGCAGTATTTT. Translating gives CAWSVLGVETDTQYF.

V is TRBV10-3 and J is TRBJ2-2; 7 nucleotides match TRBD1. The V segment lost 5 bases and the J segment 3 bases; nucleotides outside the gene matches: 3. The CDR3 contains 14 residues. Germline V gene sequence: CDR1 ENHRY, CDR2 SYGVKD. For the CDR3, the DNA is TGTGCCATCAGTAGGGACAGAGACACCGGGGAGCTGTTTTTT. Protein product: CAISRDRDTGELFF.

The chain couples TRBV19 to TRBJ2-5; 7 bases match TRBD1. V trimming: 5 bases; J trimming: 6 bases; junction bases outside the gene matches: 9. In germline, CDR1 is LNHDA, CDR2 SQIVND (reference sequence). CDR3 size: 14 residues. The CDR3 is CASSATGAVKTQYF. The CDR3 DNA sequence: TGTGCCAGTAGTGCCACAGGGGCGGTTAAGACCCAGTACTTC.

The chain is built from TRBV7-9 and TRBJ1-6, with TRBD1 matching over 9 bases. Looked up from germline, CDR1 is SEHNR and CDR2 is FQNEAQ (reference sequence). This CDR3 comprises 15 residues. V gave up 5 bases and J gave up 7 bases; unmatched junction bases: 6. CDR3 in amino acids: CASSTTGTGNSPLHF. The DNA for the CDR3 is TGTGCCAGCAGCACGACCGGGACAGGGAATTCACCCCTCCACTTT. The complete variable domain, with remaining parts taken from reference TRBV7-9 and TRBJ1-6, reads DTGVSQNPRHKITKRGQNVTFRCDPISEHNRLYWYRQTLGQGPEFLTYFQNEAQLEKSRLLSDRFSAERPKGSFSTLEIQRTEQGDSAMYLCASSTTGTGNSPLHFGNGTRLTVT.

V is TRBV10-3 and J is TRBJ2-7, with a weak D call TRBD1 (5 bases). Per germline, CDR1 ENHRY and CDR2 SYGVKD. Trimming cost V 3 bases and J 2 bases, with 26 bases left between them. The length of the CDR3 is 19 residues. CDR3 in amino acids: CAISDLNTLGQGAPYEQYF. The DNA of the CDR3 is TGTGCCATCAGTGATTTAAACACCCTGGGGCAGGGCGCGCCCTACGAGCAGTACTTC.

This chain uses TRBV7-9 with TRBJ2-2; possible D gene TRBD2, 6 bases. The V end lost 4 bases, the J end lost 5 bases, and 14 bases lay between the germline ends. Germline CDR1 SEHNR, CDR2 FQNEAQ (reference sequence). CDR3 length: 15 residues. The CDR3 loop reads CASSWEEPGTGELFF. The DNA of the CDR3 is TGTGCCAGCAGCTGGGAGGAGCCGGGAACCGGGGAGCTGTTTTTT.

In its sample, this clone was seen a few times. This sequence joins TRBV24-1 and TRBJ1-2; TRBD1 is a possible D gene (5 bases). V lost 4 bases and J lost 9, with 14 bases in between. The CDR3 extends over 13 amino acids. Germline V gene sequence: CDR1 KGHDR, CDR2 SFDVKD. CDR3 sequence (DNA): TGTGCCACCAGTGACGGGTGGGGCAGAAGCTACACCTTC. Protein product: CATSDGWGRSYTF.

The chain has TRBV3-1 (or the pseudogene TRBV3-2) and TRBJ1-1, with D hard to call. The CDR3 runs 12 residues. Germline CDR1 is LGHDT and CDR2 is YNNKEL (reference sequence). Trimming left V 4 bases short and J 4 bases short, with 7 bases between. Written as DNA, the CDR3 is TGTGCCAGCAGCCTACATCTCACTGAAGCTTTCTTT. It encodes CASSLHLTEAFF.

The J gene is TRBJ2-6, the V gene TRBV27; D is perhaps TRBD1 (6 bases). The CDR3 consists of 17 residues. V lost 3 bases, J lost 1 base, and 13 bases lay in between. From germline, CDR1 is MNHEY and CDR2 SMNVEV (reference sequence). In nucleotides, the CDR3 is TGTGCCAGCAGTTTGGGGGCTTCTGTTTCTGGGGCCAACGTCCTGACTTTC. Translation gives CASSLGASVSGANVLTF.

The V call is TRBV6-4, the J call TRBJ2-3, with 9 bases matching TRBD1. The CDR3 extends over 16 amino acids. V shed 5 bases and J 2 bases; nucleotides not matched to a gene: 8. CDR1 MRHNA and CDR2 SNTAGT come from the germline V gene. CDR3 nucleotides: TGTGCCAGCAGTTTCTCCGGGACAGGGCACACAGATACGCAGTATTTT. Translation gives CASSFSGTGHTDTQYF.